This entry features one T cell receptor (beta chain) sequence. Its antigen is undetermined. The sample comes from a study of shared clonotypes between healthy human individuals. Study-wide points: Deeper or shallower sequencing was expected to change how clonotypes are shared among donors. Memory subsets had estimated richness that was generally smaller than that of naive subsets.

Using immunoSEQ multiplex PCR, the repertoire was profiled, and TCRdb retains in-frame clones only, with some absent. The table records 950,000 to 1,200,000 clones, approximately 80% of them present only once. The length of the CDR3 is 14 residues. Per germline, CDR1 MDHEN and CDR2 SYDVKM. With 5 bases removed from V and 2 bases from J, the gap between germline ends came to 13 bases. The rearrangement joins TRBV28 to TRBJ2-7; possibly TRBD1 or TRBD2 for D (5 bases each). The source material was memory CD4+ T cells from PBMCs. Subset in this sample: CD45RA-negative fraction. The TCR comes from a man between 18 and 35 years old in good health. Some clones in this sample may be carry-over from other donors' samples. The CDR3 sequence: CASSPRTGPYEQYF. The CDR3 coding sequence is TGTGCCAGCAGTCCCCGGACGGGACCCTACGAGCAGTACTTC.